A selection of T cell receptor beta chains follows, all from one sample in a study of T-cell memory formation after mild COVID-19. TCRdb independently ran MiXCR on the 5' RACE reads; one entry per CDR3 protein. The sample holds 150,000 to 200,000 distinct CDR3 sequences, less than 40% seen once. The specimen sequenced was PBMCs or a T cell subset sorted from them (not recorded which). The source is an adult woman who had mild COVID-19 (a few samples of this study predate the infection). Cell type and time point are not known. CDR3s include the opening cysteine and the closing phenylalanine or tryptophan. The D gene is left open where the match is weak. Only some rows state a clone size, as once, few, many or a class for expanded clones.

TGTGCCAGCAGAACCACAAGTCGAGGGGAGACCCAGTACTTC CASRTTSRGETQYF . . 14 TRBJ2-5 TRBV3-1
TGTGCCAGCAGCTTCAGGACTAGCGGGGGGGCCCAGTACTTC CASSFRTSGGAQYF TRBD2 . 14 TRBJ2-7 TRBV5-6
TGTGCCAGCAGCACGGGACAGGGATACTACGAGCAGTACTTC CASSTGQGYYEQYF TRBD1 . 14 TRBJ2-7 TRBV7-9
TGTGCCAGCTCAAAGGGGAACTATGGCTACACCTTC CASSKGNYGYTF . . 12 TRBJ1-2 TRBV18
TGTGCCAGCAGCCAAGAGACAGGGCCACTCGGCTACACCTTC CASSQETGPLGYTF TRBD1 . 14 TRBJ1-2 TRBV14
TGTGCCAGTGAGACTCTCCCTAGCAGTGACGAGCAGTACTTC CASETLPSSDEQYF . few 14 TRBJ2-7 TRBV6-2/TRBV6-3
TGCGCCAGCAGCCAAGCCCAGCGGGGGGGCACAGATACGCAGTATTTT CASSQAQRGGTDTQYF TRBD2 few 16 TRBJ2-3 TRBV4-1
TGTGCCAGCAGCTCCTTGAACAGCTATGGCTACACCTTC CASSSLNSYGYTF . . 13 TRBJ1-2 TRBV7-9
TGTGCCAGCAGCTTAGGCTCCCTTTTAATCCATTCACCCCTCCACTTT CASSLGSLLIHSPLHF . . 16 TRBJ1-6 TRBV7-6
TGTGCCAGCGAACACTCCGGGACAGACACCGGGGAGCTGTTTTTT CASEHSGTDTGELFF TRBD1 few 15 TRBJ2-2 TRBV2
TGTGCCAGCAGTTTCGCTAGCGGGTACGAGCAGTACTTC CASSFASGYEQYF TRBD2 . 13 TRBJ2-7 TRBV12-3/TRBV12-4
TGTGCCAGCAGCCCGGACGGGTTAAGAGAGAAACTGTTTTTT CASSPDGLREKLFF . . 14 TRBJ1-4 TRBV6-5
TGTGCCAGCAGCTTATTCAGGACGGGTAGCTCCTACAATGAGCAGTTCTTC CASSLFRTGSSYNEQFF . . 17 TRBJ2-1 TRBV11-2
TGTGCCAGCAGCTCAGCCCGGACTAGCGGATACACAGATACGCAGTATTTT CASSSARTSGYTDTQYF TRBD2 . 17 TRBJ2-3 TRBV11-2
TGTGCCAGCAGGGAGACAGGGGGTCGGAACACCGGGGAGCTGTTTTTT CASRETGGRNTGELFF TRBD1 . 16 TRBJ2-2 TRBV6-6
TGTGCCAGCAGTCCTGACACTAGCTCCTACAATGAGCAGTTCTTC CASSPDTSSYNEQFF . . 15 TRBJ2-1 TRBV6-5
TGTGCCAGCAGTTACTCGAGCGGGCGGGAGGGCTCCTACGAGCAGTACTTC CASSYSSGREGSYEQYF TRBD2 . 17 TRBJ2-7 TRBV6-6
TGTGCCAGCAGCCAAGTGGGCGGGGGCTACAATGAGCAGTTCTTC CASSQVGGGYNEQFF TRBD2 . 15 TRBJ2-1 TRBV3-1
TGTGCCAGCAGCCAAGGGAGCAGGGTACAGGCCTACGAGCAGTACTTC CASSQGSRVQAYEQYF . few 16 TRBJ2-7 TRBV5-4
TGTGCCAGCAGTCCTCCTACTAGCGGGAGCGAGCAGTACTTC CASSPPTSGSEQYF TRBD2 . 14 TRBJ2-7 TRBV28
TGTGCCAGCAGCCAGACTAGTTTACAAGAGACCCAGTACTTC CASSQTSLQETQYF . few 14 TRBJ2-5 TRBV7-2
TGTGCTAGTGGGTCCTCGCCCAGCGGGTGGGTAGATACGCAGTATTTT CASGSSPSGWVDTQYF . once 16 TRBJ2-3 TRBV12-5
TGCAGTGCTAGAATGGGCGGGGGGGACCACGAGCAGTACTTC CSARMGGGDHEQYF TRBD2 . 14 TRBJ2-7 TRBV20-1
TGTGCCAGCAGCCCAACCGGGACAGAGGACTATGGCTACACCTTC CASSPTGTEDYGYTF TRBD1 once 15 TRBJ1-2 TRBV5-6
TGCGCCAGCAGGTCGGGACAGGGGGCCGCAGATACGCAGTATTTT CASRSGQGAADTQYF TRBD1 . 15 TRBJ2-3 TRBV5-1
TGTGCCAGCAGCGTGACTGGAACCGGGGAGCTGTTTTTT CASSVTGTGELFF . . 13 TRBJ2-2 TRBV9
TGTGCCAGCAGCCTCGGACAGGGGACTGGAAACACCATATATTTT CASSLGQGTGNTIYF TRBD1 . 15 TRBJ1-3 TRBV3-1
TGCAGTGCTAGAGACCCTGGACTAGCCGTGGATACGCAGTATTTT CSARDPGLAVDTQYF TRBD2 . 15 TRBJ2-3 TRBV20-1
TGCAGTGCTAGGAAGGCGGGGCCGAGAGGGGATACGCAGTATTTT CSARKAGPRGDTQYF . few 15 TRBJ2-3 TRBV20-1
TGTGCCAGCTCAGCCGGGGGACAGAGGATTACTGAAGCTTTCTTT CASSAGGQRITEAFF TRBD1 few 15 TRBJ1-1 TRBV9
TGTGCCAGCAGCTTAGGCTTGACTAGCGGGGGGTGGAAGGAGGATCCAGATACGCAGTATTTT CASSLGLTSGGWKEDPDTQYF TRBD2 few 21 TRBJ2-3 TRBV7-9
TGTGCCAGCAGCATTCTACCAAGCGGGGGCTACAATGAGCAGTTCTTC CASSILPSGGYNEQFF TRBD2 few 16 TRBJ2-1 TRBV7-9
TGTGCCAGCATACCATTCAGGGGACCTAGCTCTGGAAACACCATATATTTT CASIPFRGPSSGNTIYF . . 17 TRBJ1-3 TRBV2
TGTGCCAGCAGCCAAGATCGGCTAGCGGCTACCTACGAGCAGTACTTC CASSQDRLAATYEQYF TRBD2 few 16 TRBJ2-7 TRBV4-2
TGTGCCAGCACCGAAGGAGAGACCCAGTACTTC CASTEGETQYF . once 11 TRBJ2-5 TRBV7-9
TGCGCCAGCAGCCAAGATTGGAGACAGTCCTACAATGAGCAGTTCTTC CASSQDWRQSYNEQFF . . 16 TRBJ2-1 TRBV4-3
TGTGCCAGCAGCTCTAGGTCAGGTGTCAAAAACATTCAGTACTTC CASSSRSGVKNIQYF . . 15 TRBJ2-4 TRBV7-9
TGTGCCAGCACCGGGACAGGGAAGAACGAGCAGTACTTC CASTGTGKNEQYF TRBD1 . 13 TRBJ2-7 TRBV6-2/TRBV6-3
TGTGCCAGCAGCTTGGGAACAGCACCCAATGAGCAGTTCTTC CASSLGTAPNEQFF . few 14 TRBJ2-1 TRBV5-6
TGTGCCAGCAGTTACTCTGGGCAGGGTAGCGAGCAGTACTTC CASSYSGQGSEQYF . . 14 TRBJ2-7 TRBV6-5